Listed below are T cell receptor beta chains from one sample, sequenced in a study of beta chain features in type 1 diabetes. Sequencing used immunoSEQ multiplex PCR; TCRdb keeps in-frame clones, though not all of them. This sample yields over 150,000 clones, of which 10% are seen a single time; roughly 0.45% belongs to the top ten. The specimen sequenced was central memory CD4+ T cells from blood. Receptors were obtained from a man in his thirties or forties with type 1 diabetes. The CDR3 runs from the conserved cysteine through the conserved F or W. D genes are given only for firm matches. Not all rows give a size; the values are once, few, many and, for expanded clones, a class.

clone_size	d_call	v_call	j_call	cdr3_nt	cdr3_aa
-	-	TRBV7-9	TRBJ2-5	TGTGCCAGCAGCTTAGGAGGCAGCCAAGAGACCCAGTACTTC	CASSLGGSQETQYF
few	TRBD2	TRBV9	TRBJ2-1	TGTGCCAGCAGCGTTCTTAGCGGGACCTACAATGAGCAGTTCTTC	CASSVLSGTYNEQFF
-	-	TRBV4-3	TRBJ2-1	TGCGCCAGCAGCCAAGTTGCGGTCCAAACGGGCTCCTACAATGAGCAGTTCTTC	CASSQVAVQTGSYNEQFF
few	-	TRBV7-9	TRBJ1-1	TGTGCCAGCAGCTTGGGCAGGCTCACTGAAGCTTTCTTT	CASSLGRLTEAFF
-	-	TRBV27	TRBJ2-4	TGTGCCAGCAGTGCCCTGGGGGCGCCCGGCAAAAACATTCAGTACTTC	CASSALGAPGKNIQYF
-	-	TRBV7-3	TRBJ2-2	TGTGCCAGCAGCCTCGGGACTGGCGGGGAGCTGTTTTTT	CASSLGTGGELFF
few	-	TRBV28	TRBJ1-1	TGTGCCAGCAGCCCCCAAAGAATCTACAGGGATCGGAACACTGAAGCTTTCTTT	CASSPQRIYRDRNTEAFF
few	-	TRBV5-1	TRBJ2-1	TGCGCCAGCAGCTACCTAGACAATGAGCAGTTCTTC	CASSYLDNEQFF
-	-	TRBV27	TRBJ1-2	TGTGCCAGCAGCGCGGCGGGGAACTATGGCTACACCTTC	CASSAAGNYGYTF
few	TRBD2	TRBV19	TRBJ2-2	TGTGCCAGTAGTAAGAGGCGGCAGGGAGGGGCCGGGGAGCTGTTTTTT	CASSKRRQGGAGELFF
-	-	TRBV7-9	TRBJ2-3	TGTGCCAGCAGCTTATGGGGAGAGGCAGATACGCAGTATTTT	CASSLWGEADTQYF
-	-	TRBV2	TRBJ2-7	TGTGCCAGCAGCTTCCGTGGGAGCTCCTACGAGCAGTACTTC	CASSFRGSSYEQYF
-	TRBD2	TRBV7-2	TRBJ2-4	TGTGCCAGCAGCTCTAGGACTAGCGCGTATACCCTGAGGAACATTCAGTACTTC	CASSSRTSAYTLRNIQYF
few	TRBD2	TRBV15	TRBJ2-5	TGTGCCACACGCCTAGCGGGAGCGGAGACCCAGTACTTC	CATRLAGAETQYF
-	TRBD2	TRBV11-3	TRBJ2-1	TGTGCCAGCAGCTTAACACCTAGCGGGAGTAATGAGCAGTTCTTC	CASSLTPSGSNEQFF
few	TRBD1	TRBV23-1	TRBJ1-4	TGCGCCAGCAGTCAAACGGACAGGGAAAGGAAAACTAATGAAAAACTGTTTTTT	CASSQTDRERKTNEKLFF
few	-	TRBV6-5	TRBJ2-5	TGTGCCAGCAGTTACGGAGGGGGGGGTGAGACCCAGTACTTC	CASSYGGGGETQYF
many	-	TRBV4-2	TRBJ2-1	TGTGCCAGCAGCCAAGTCCGGGGGTCCTACAATGAGCAGTTCTTC	CASSQVRGSYNEQFF
few	TRBD1	TRBV7-8	TRBJ2-3	TGTGCCAGCAGCAAGAGGACAGGGCGGGATACGCAGTATTTT	CASSKRTGRDTQYF
-	TRBD2	TRBV4-3	TRBJ2-3	TGCGCCAGCAGCCTGGGACTAGCGGGAGGTACAGATACGCAGTATTTT	CASSLGLAGGTDTQYF
few	-	TRBV7-3	TRBJ2-7	TGTGCCAGCAGCATAGGGGCACAACAGGGTAGTAAGCAGTACTTC	CASSIGAQQGSKQYF
-	TRBD2	TRBV5-4	TRBJ2-7	TGTGCCAGCAGCTTGGCCGGGACTAGCGCGAAAGAGCAGTACTTC	CASSLAGTSAKEQYF
few	TRBD2	TRBV5-1	TRBJ2-7	TGCGCCAGCAGCTTGGCCGCTAGCGGGTCCCTCCCCTACGAGCAGTACTTC	CASSLAASGSLPYEQYF
few	-	TRBV2	TRBJ1-5	TGTGCCAGCAGTGATTGGGCAAGCAATCAGCCCCAGCATTTT	CASSDWASNQPQHF
-	TRBD1	TRBV5-1	TRBJ2-7	TGCGCCAGCAGTCGGGACAGAATCGAGCAGTACTTC	CASSRDRIEQYF
few	TRBD1	TRBV29-1	TRBJ1-4	TGCAGCGCGGGACAGGGATCGGCAAAACTGTTTTTT	CSAGQGSAKLFF
-	TRBD1	TRBV29-1	TRBJ1-1	TGCAGCGTTGAAAAGACAGGGGGCACTGAAGCTTTCTTT	CSVEKTGGTEAFF
few	TRBD1	TRBV7-3	TRBJ1-1	TGTGCCAGCAGCTACGGACAGGGCGATGAAGCTTTCTTT	CASSYGQGDEAFF
few	TRBD2	TRBV4-2	TRBJ2-5	TGTGCCAGCAGCGCCGGGACTAGCGGGAGGGCCTCTCCTGAGACCCAGTACTTC	CASSAGTSGRASPETQYF
-	-	TRBV5-4	TRBJ2-1	TGTGCCAGCAGCTTGGTACAGAGCTCCTACAATGAGCAGTTCTTC	CASSLVQSSYNEQFF
few	TRBD2	TRBV6-1	TRBJ2-1	TGTGCCAGCAGTCGCGGACTAGCGGGAGGTGAGCAGTTCTTC	CASSRGLAGGEQFF
-	-	TRBV11-2	TRBJ2-3	TGTGCCAGCAGCTACGTCGGAGGCTCCACAGATACGCAGTATTTT	CASSYVGGSTDTQYF
-	-	TRBV30	TRBJ2-7	TGTGCCTGGAACGCCGGGACAAGGGTTTACGAGCAGTACTTC	CAWNAGTRVYEQYF
few	-	TRBV6-6	TRBJ1-1	TGTGCCAGCAGTTATGGGGGGAGCACTGAAGCTTTCTTT	CASSYGGSTEAFF
-	TRBD2	TRBV28	TRBJ2-1	TGTGCCAGCAGTCCCCTAGCGGGAGAGCAGTTCTTC	CASSPLAGEQFF
few	-	TRBV5-4	TRBJ2-7	TGTGCCAGCAGCTTGGCCGCGGGGCCCTCCTACGAGCAGTACTTC	CASSLAAGPSYEQYF
-	TRBD1	TRBV28	TRBJ1-4	TGTGCCAGCAGGGAAGGACAGGGGGCTTATGAAAAACTGTTTTTT	CASREGQGAYEKLFF
-	TRBD1	TRBV5-1	TRBJ1-5	TGCGCCAGCAGCTTCGGACAGGAGGGCCAGCCCCAGCATTTT	CASSFGQEGQPQHF
-	-	TRBV19	TRBJ2-7	TGTGCCAGTAGTACAGGGGACGAGCAGTACTTC	CASSTGDEQYF
-	-	TRBV28	TRBJ2-7	TGTGCCAGCAGTTTATTTGTAAGGGGAATTACTACTCACTACGAGCAGTACTTC	CASSLFVRGITTHYEQYF